The rows below give T cell receptor beta chains drawn from one sample of a study of blood T cell repertoires in COVID-19. Assay used: immunoSEQ multiplex PCR; TCRdb lists only in-frame clones, some missing. The table records some 150,000 clones, around 80% of them present only once. Sample: peripheral blood. The receptors shown here come from an elderly woman in a cohort sampled during active or convalescent COVID-19. Both conserved end residues are trimmed from each CDR3.

V	J	CDR3
TRBV5-1	TRBJ1-2	ASSLEKSNYGYT
TRBV6-5	TRBJ2-7	ASSYDGATGEQY
TRBV6-1	TRBJ2-3	ASSESPGQGITDTQY
TRBV11-3	TRBJ2-1	ASSLGPGDEQF
TRBV9	TRBJ2-1	ASSAGLGQWNEQF
TRBV15	TRBJ1-6	ATSRDFGNSPLH
TRBV30	TRBJ1-2	AWSVPGTGGYGYT
TRBV3-1/TRBV3-2	TRBJ2-1	ASSGRDNSYNEQF
TRBV6-6	TRBJ1-1	ASSYSGQQSTEAF
TRBV5-1	TRBJ2-7	ASSPGTGSYEQY
TRBV5-4	TRBJ1-1	ASSGPGLDTEAF
TRBV9	TRBJ2-3	ASTGGSTDTQY
TRBV24-1	TRBJ2-1	ATSGSGGAFSEQF
TRBV6-4	TRBJ1-5	ASSQGIGQPQH
TRBV6-5	TRBJ2-2	ASSPTGENTGELF
TRBV29-1	TRBJ1-1	SYRELMNTEAF
TRBV13	TRBJ1-2	ASSLGRLGLRDYGYT
TRBV18	TRBJ2-5	ASSPRGLRETQY
TRBV6-5	TRBJ1-5	ASTGGQGELQPQH
TRBV6-5	TRBJ1-1	ASTLAGVNTEAF
TRBV29-1	TRBJ2-2	SVTTGTATGELF
TRBV7-3	TRBJ2-2	ASSLNIFAHRGQSGTGELF
TRBV11-3	TRBJ2-2	ASSASGGELF
TRBV19	TRBJ2-7	ASSTGAAGQGGPERYEQY
TRBV28	TRBJ1-6	ASSLLEVGWKDSPLH
TRBV5-1	TRBJ1-6	ASSLGLNDSPLH
TRBV19	TRBJ1-2	ASTGGALSYT
TRBV2	TRBJ1-1	ASIVGFGDTEAF
TRBV7-9	TRBJ2-3	ASSLAAGSTDTQY
TRBV5-1	TRBJ2-6	ASSLAVGANVLT
TRBV7-9	TRBJ1-1	ASRDEFTGNTEAF
TRBV29-1	TRBJ1-1	SAESGGTEAF
TRBV10-3	TRBJ1-5	AISEQGISQPQH
TRBV7-2	TRBJ1-2	ASTQQQGNYGYT
TRBV12-3/TRBV12-4	TRBJ2-7	ASSPRTGTEQY
TRBV9	TRBJ1-1	ASSAGGGRFIEAF
TRBV9	TRBJ2-7	ASSVGPEAYYEQY
TRBV27	TRBJ1-4	ASSLPGGEKLF
TRBV5-5	TRBJ1-6	ASSFTPTGANSPLH
TRBV2	TRBJ1-3	ASSTQGASGNTIY
TRBV9	TRBJ2-7	ASSVDGAAYEQY
TRBV19	TRBJ1-1	ASTGMNTEAF